The clone carrying this TCR beta chain was counted between two and nine times. The sample originates from a study of patients and donors after allogeneic stem cell transplantation. Trimming cost V 7 bases and J 1 base, with 19 bases left between them. This CDR3 has 16 amino acids. Germline V gives CDR1 SEHNR, CDR2 FQNEAQ (reference sequence). TCRdb re-derived calls from the RT-PCR reads in MiXCR, one entry per CDR3 protein. The sample consists of about 74,000 distinct CDR3 sequences, approximately 25% of them appearing once. Source material: blood, either unsorted or a sorted T cell fraction (not recorded which). This rearrangement joins TRBV7-9 to TRBJ1-1; TRBD1 is a possible D gene (5 bases). This TCR was sampled from a human donor who was either an allogeneic HSCT recipient or a stem cell or donor lymphocyte infusion donor (not recorded which). It is not recorded whose cells these are; they may come from a transplant donor. This chain's CDR3 is CASTPSRDRTNTEAFF. CDR3 sequence (DNA): TGTGCCAGCACCCCCAGCCGGGACCGAACGAACACTGAAGCTTTCTTT. The variable domain in full, with the rest retrieved from reference TRBV7-9 and TRBJ1-1, is DTGVSQNPRHKITKRGQNVTFRCDPISEHNRLYWYRQTLGQGPEFLTYFQNEAQLEKSRLLSDRFSAERPKGSFSTLEIQRTEQGDSAMYLCASTPSRDRTNTEAFFGQGTRLTVV.